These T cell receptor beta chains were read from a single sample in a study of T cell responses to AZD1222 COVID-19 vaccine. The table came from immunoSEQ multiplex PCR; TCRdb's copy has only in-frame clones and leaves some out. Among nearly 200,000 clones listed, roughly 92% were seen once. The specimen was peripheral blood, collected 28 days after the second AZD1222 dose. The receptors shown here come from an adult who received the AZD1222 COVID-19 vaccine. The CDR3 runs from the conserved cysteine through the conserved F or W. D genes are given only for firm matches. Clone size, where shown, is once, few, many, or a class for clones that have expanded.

CDR3 protein: CASSARDRGWNEKLFF
CDR3 DNA: TGTGCCAGCAGCGCCCGGGACAGGGGATGGAATGAAAAACTGTTTTTT
J gene: TRBJ1-4
V gene: TRBV9
D gene: TRBD1
clone size: NA

CDR3 protein: CASSQTTGSNSPLHF
CDR3 DNA: TGTGCCAGCAGTCAAACGACAGGGTCTAATTCACCCCTCCACTTT
J gene: TRBJ1-6
V gene: TRBV28
D gene: TRBD1
clone size: NA

CDR3 protein: CATSDLGRQGGHGYTF
CDR3 DNA: TGTGCCACCAGTGACCTGGGACGACAGGGCGGGCATGGCTACACCTTC
J gene: TRBJ1-2
V gene: TRBV24-1
D gene: TRBD1
clone size: NA

CDR3 protein: CASSSRPANYGYTF
CDR3 DNA: TGTGCCAGTAGTTCCCGGCCTGCTAACTATGGCTACACCTTC
J gene: TRBJ1-2
V gene: TRBV19
D gene: NA
clone size: NA

CDR3 protein: CASSFGQGLTYGYTF
CDR3 DNA: TGTGCCAGTAGTTTCGGACAGGGCTTGACTTATGGCTACACCTTC
J gene: TRBJ1-2
V gene: TRBV19
D gene: TRBD1
clone size: NA

CDR3 protein: CASSRRGGQVGLGTQYF
CDR3 DNA: TGTGCCAGCAGTCGCCGGGGGGGGCAAGTGGGTCTGGGGACCCAGTACTTC
J gene: TRBJ2-5
V gene: TRBV6-6
D gene: TRBD2
clone size: NA

CDR3 protein: CATSRVQGGSPLHF
CDR3 DNA: TGTGCCACCAGCAGAGTGCAGGGAGGATCACCCCTCCACTTT
J gene: TRBJ1-6
V gene: TRBV15
D gene: NA
clone size: once

CDR3 protein: CASSTRTGRNYGYTF
CDR3 DNA: TGTGCCAGCAGCACTCGGACAGGGAGGAACTATGGCTACACCTTC
J gene: TRBJ1-2
V gene: TRBV7-9
D gene: TRBD1
clone size: NA

CDR3 protein: CASSSDSTKLFF
CDR3 DNA: TGTGCCAGCAGTTCGGATTCGACAAAACTGTTTTTT
J gene: TRBJ1-4
V gene: TRBV6-2/TRBV6-3
D gene: NA
clone size: few

CDR3 protein: CASSIWDTSTDTQYF
CDR3 DNA: TGTGCCAGTAGTATCTGGGACACTAGCACAGATACGCAGTATTTT
J gene: TRBJ2-3
V gene: TRBV19
D gene: NA
clone size: NA

CDR3 protein: CASSYLSSTGELFF
CDR3 DNA: TGTGCCAGCAGTTACTTATCGAGCACCGGGGAGCTGTTTTTT
J gene: TRBJ2-2
V gene: TRBV6-6
D gene: NA
clone size: NA

CDR3 protein: CASSDTGGEAFF
CDR3 DNA: TGTGCCAGTAGTGATACAGGCGGGGAAGCTTTCTTT
J gene: TRBJ1-1
V gene: TRBV19
D gene: NA
clone size: once

CDR3 protein: CASSQQGAGSNEQFF
CDR3 DNA: TGCGCCAGCAGCCAGCAAGGGGCGGGGAGCAATGAGCAGTTCTTC
J gene: TRBJ2-1
V gene: TRBV4-1
D gene: NA
clone size: NA

CDR3 protein: CASSLGASSYNEQFF
CDR3 DNA: TGCGCCAGCAGCTTGGGAGCTAGCTCCTACAATGAGCAGTTCTTC
J gene: TRBJ2-1
V gene: TRBV5-1
D gene: NA
clone size: NA

CDR3 protein: CASSQGGTPSGNTIYF
CDR3 DNA: TGTGCCAGCAGTCAGGGTGGGACCCCATCTGGAAACACCATATATTTT
J gene: TRBJ1-3
V gene: TRBV28
D gene: NA
clone size: NA

CDR3 protein: CAIKQGTEAFF
CDR3 DNA: TGTGCCATCAAGCAGGGGACTGAAGCTTTCTTT
J gene: TRBJ1-1
V gene: TRBV10-3
D gene: NA
clone size: NA

CDR3 protein: CATSRDLRDSGNTIYF
CDR3 DNA: TGTGCCACCAGCAGAGATCTTAGGGACTCTGGAAACACCATATATTTT
J gene: TRBJ1-3
V gene: TRBV15
D gene: NA
clone size: NA

CDR3 protein: CASSQEWVGNTGELFF
CDR3 DNA: TGTGCCAGCAGCCAAGAGTGGGTCGGGAACACCGGGGAGCTGTTTTTT
J gene: TRBJ2-2
V gene: TRBV14
D gene: NA
clone size: NA